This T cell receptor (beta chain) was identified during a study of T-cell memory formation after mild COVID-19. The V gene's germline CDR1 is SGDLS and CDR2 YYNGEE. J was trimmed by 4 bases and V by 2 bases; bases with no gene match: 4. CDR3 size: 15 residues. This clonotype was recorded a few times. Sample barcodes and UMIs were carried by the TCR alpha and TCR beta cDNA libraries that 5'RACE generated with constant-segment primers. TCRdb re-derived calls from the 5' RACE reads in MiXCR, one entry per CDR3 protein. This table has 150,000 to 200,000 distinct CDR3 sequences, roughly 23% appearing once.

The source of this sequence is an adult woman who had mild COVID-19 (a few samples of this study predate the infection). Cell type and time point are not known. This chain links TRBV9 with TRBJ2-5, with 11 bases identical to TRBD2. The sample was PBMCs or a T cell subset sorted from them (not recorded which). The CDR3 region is CASSVSGGAAETQYF. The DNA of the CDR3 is TGTGCCAGCAGCGTTAGCGGGGGGGCCGCAGAGACCCAGTACTTC.